A single sample gave rise to the 20 T cell receptor beta chains below, sequenced in a study of beta chain features in type 1 diabetes. Since all of the isolated RNA was reverse transcribed, expressed TCRB transcripts were what got sequenced. Profiling relied on immunoSEQ multiplex PCR, and the TCRdb table lists in-frame clones only, not all of them. The sample includes about 930,000 clones, around a sixth of them seen just once. The specimen sequenced was naive CD4+ T cells from blood. The receptors stem from a woman aged 18-29 years in good health.

This clone was detected only a few times. The rearrangement uses TRBV25-1 and TRBJ2-1, with 12 bases that match TRBD2. The ends lost 3 bases at V and 4 bases at J; junction bases unmatched: 7. Germline lookup yields CDR1 MGHDK and CDR2 SYGVNS. This CDR3 region has 17 residues. As DNA, the CDR3 is TGTGCCAGCAGTGAGGGTTGGGGACTAGCGGGTTACAATGAGCAGTTCTTC. Translation: CASSEGWGLAGYNEQFF.

The chain employs TRBV6-6 and TRBJ2-2; TRBD2 is a possible D gene (6 bases). Germline lookup yields CDR1 MNHNY and CDR2 SVGAGI (reference sequence). Trimming left V 6 bases short and J 4 bases short, with 12 bases between. The CDR3 has 14 amino acids. The CDR3 region has the DNA TGTGCCAGCAGATGGGGACTTCTCACCGGGGAGCTGTTTTTT. Its translation: CASRWGLLTGELFF.

The V call is TRBV28, the J call TRBJ1-1; D is undetermined. Germline V lookup: CDR1 MDHEN, CDR2 SYDVKM. The CDR3 runs 13 residues. V gave up 5 bases and J gave up 1 base, with 8 bases separating them. Here the CDR3 reads CASSPNRNTEAFF. As DNA, the CDR3 is TGTGCCAGCAGTCCGAATAGGAACACTGAAGCTTTCTTT.

The rearrangement joins TRBV2 to TRBJ2-3; no firm D call. Looked up from germline, CDR1 is SNHLY and CDR2 is FYNNEI. This CDR3 contains 14 residues. Trimming took 7 bases from V and 0 from J, leaving 11 bases between them. CDR3 DNA sequence: TGTGCCAGCACTTCGTCGATTAGCACAGATACGCAGTATTTT. This gives the protein CASTSSISTDTQYF.

This clone was seen a few times. The V gene is TRBV21-1, the J gene TRBJ2-3; the table's TRBD2 call for D was not verified on the DNA. TRBV21-1 is a recognized pseudogene. The length of the CDR3 is 16 residues. CDR3 nucleotides: TGTGCCAGCAGCTCCGCGTCGGGTTTGTGCACAGATACGCAGTATTTT. Amino acid sequence: CASSSASGLCTDTQYF.

This chain links TRBV6-1 with TRBJ1-1; TRBD1 matches 12 bases. J gave up 5 bases and V 2 bases, and 9 bases lay outside the gene matches. Germline CDR1 is MNHNS and CDR2 is SASEGT. The CDR3 loop spans 17 amino acids. For the CDR3, the DNA is TGTGCCAGCAGTGAACCCGGGACAGGGGGCGCGAGGACTGAAGCTTTCTTT. This gives the protein CASSEPGTGGARTEAFF.

This clone was observed a handful of times. This chain links TRBV7-2 with TRBJ2-3; D may be TRBD2 (5 bases). The CDR3 totals 15 residues. The germline CDR1 and CDR2 sequences are SGHTA and FQGNSA. V lost 0 bases, J lost 5 bases, and 12 bases lay in between. In nucleotides, the CDR3 is TGTGCCAGCAGCTTAGCGGTTTTAAGCGGAGATACGCAGTATTTT. Translation: CASSLAVLSGDTQYF.

This clone was observed a handful of times. The V gene is TRBV13, the J gene TRBJ2-2; a weak D match, TRBD1 (5 bases). V lost 6 bases to trimming and J lost 0 bases, with 20 bases between them. The CDR3 runs to 18 residues. The V gene's germline CDR1 is PRHDT and CDR2 FYEKMQ (reference sequence). The CDR3, as DNA: TGTGCCAGCAGTTCTAATTCAGGGATTGCCCCGAACACCGGGGAGCTGTTTTTT. It is translated as CASSSNSGIAPNTGELFF.

The CDR3, as DNA: TGTGCCAGCAGCAAGCGGTTGAGCTCCTACAATGAGCAGTTCTTC. This codes for CASSKRLSSYNEQFF. The chain uses TRBV6-5 and TRBJ2-1; the D gene is possibly TRBD2 (5 bases). Trimming shortened V by 6 bases and J by 0 bases, and 12 bases separated the two germline ends. CDR1 is MNHEY and CDR2 is SVGAGI in the germline V gene. The CDR3 runs to 15 residues.

This clone was seen a handful of times. V is TRBV28 and J is TRBJ1-2, with unresolved D. There are 15 residues in the CDR3. Trimming took off 6 bases at V and 4 bases at J, with 18 bases between the two ends. CDR1 and CDR2 from the germline V gene are MDHEN and SYDVKM. The chain's CDR3 is CASSLRSANLYGYTF. The CDR3 DNA is TGTGCCAGCAGCTTACGATCGGCGAACCTCTATGGCTACACCTTC.

The rearrangement joins TRBV4-3 to TRBJ2-7; 7 positions agree with TRBD1. Germline V gives CDR1 LGHNA, CDR2 YSLEER. This CDR3 contains 16 residues. Trimming at V came to 1 base and at J to 4 bases, leaving 10 bases not matched to a gene. The CDR3 coding sequence is TGCGCCAGCAGCCAAGCACCGGGACAGACCACATACGAGCAGTACTTC. Its translation: CASSQAPGQTTYEQYF.

This clone was observed a handful of times. CDR3 bases: TGTGCCAGCACCCTTTCTAACAGGGAGGTCAACTATGGCTACACCTTC. It specifies CASTLSNREVNYGYTF. This chain connects TRBV7-8 to TRBJ1-2; D is possibly TRBD1 (6 bases). The CDR3 has 16 amino acids. Deletions cut 7 bases from V and 2 bases from J, with 20 bases between. CDR1 is SGHVS and CDR2 is FQNEAQ in the germline V gene.

This clone was counted a few times. The V and J genes are TRBV6-6 and TRBJ2-1, with 12 bases aligning to TRBD2. The CDR3 consists of 14 residues. Germline V lookup: CDR1 MNHNY, CDR2 SVGAGI (reference sequence). With 8 bases clipped from V and 7 bases from J, the junction kept 6 bases outside the gene matches. Here the CDR3 reads CASARLAGANEQFF. DNA of the CDR3: TGTGCCAGCGCGAGACTAGCGGGAGCGAATGAGCAGTTCTTC.

This clone was seen just once. The chain links TRBV19 to TRBJ1-5; D unclear. The CDR3 is 20 amino acids. Per germline, CDR1 LNHDA and CDR2 SQIVND (reference sequence). The germline V and J ends were trimmed by 1 base and 0 bases, with 22 bases remaining between them. CDR3 protein: CASSIGKEYYTFLSNQPQHF. CDR3 DNA sequence: TGTGCCAGTAGTATAGGGAAAGAATACTATACTTTCCTTAGCAATCAGCCCCAGCATTTT. The complete variable domain, with remaining parts taken from reference TRBV19 and TRBJ1-5, reads DGGITQSPKYLFRKEGQNVTLSCEQNLNHDAMYWYRQDPGQGLRLIYYSQIVNDFQKGDIAEGYSVSREKKESFPLTVTSAQKNPTAFYLCASSIGKEYYTFLSNQPQHFGDGTRLSIL.

The rearrangement links TRBV7-2 to TRBJ1-5; unclear D gene. The CDR3 spans 13 residues. Germline CDR1 is SGHTA and CDR2 is FQGNSA. V was pared by 1 base and J by 4 bases, with 5 bases between. The CDR3 region is CASSLDQNQPQHF. In DNA form, the CDR3 reads TGTGCCAGCAGCTTAGACCAAAATCAGCCCCAGCATTTT.

This chain uses TRBV11-1 with TRBJ2-1; D is possibly TRBD2 (5 bases). Trimming left V 7 bases short and J 9 bases short, with 16 bases between. Germline assignment: CDR1 SGHAT and CDR2 FQDESV (reference sequence). The length of the CDR3 is 13 residues. CDR3 sequence: CASTQRPESEQFF. The CDR3 coding sequence is TGTGCCAGCACCCAGCGGCCGGAGTCTGAGCAGTTCTTC.

The genes are TRBV5-4 and TRBJ2-3; 7 bases are a match to TRBD2. CDR3 size: 17 residues. V was pared by 0 bases and J by 0 bases, with 7 bases of the junction left unmatched. CDR1 and CDR2 (germline): SGHNT, YYREEE (reference sequence). The CDR3 here is CASSLGVTSSSTDTQYF. The CDR3 bases are TGTGCCAGCAGCTTGGGAGTGACTAGCAGCAGCACAGATACGCAGTATTTT.

The sample holds a few counts of this clone. The chain uses TRBV18 and TRBJ2-1; no clear D. Looked up from germline, CDR1 is KGHSH and CDR2 is LQKENI. V lost 3 bases and J lost 8, with 11 bases in between. The CDR3 is made up of 13 amino acids. The CDR3 DNA reads as TGTGCCAGCTCACCCTTGTCGAAGGATGAGCAGTTCTTC. Translated, it gives CASSPLSKDEQFF. Full variable domain (rest looked up from reference TRBV18 and TRBJ2-1): NAGVMQNPRHLVRRRGQEARLRCSPMKGHSHVYWYRQLPEEGLKFMVYLQKENIIDESGMPKERFSAEFPKEGPSILRIQQVVRGDSAAYFCASSPLSKDEQFFGPGTRLTVL.

This clone has only a few counts. The chain combines TRBV6-5 with TRBJ2-1, with D maybe TRBD2 (5 bases). The germline V gene has CDR1 MNHEY and CDR2 SVGAGI. The CDR3 runs to 15 residues. V lost 8 bases and J 0 bases, leaving 14 bases between the germline ends. CDR3 residues: CASQRDPSSYNEQFF. The CDR3, as DNA: TGTGCCAGCCAGAGGGATCCCAGCTCCTACAATGAGCAGTTCTTC.

The genes are TRBV11-2 and TRBJ2-5, with TRBD2 as a possible D gene (6 bases). Germline V gene lookup returns CDR1 SGHAT and CDR2 FQNNGV. Deletions cut 0 bases from V and 5 bases from J, with 22 bases between. CDR3 length: 18 residues. The CDR3 here is CASSLEETWRVLWETQYF. The CDR3 DNA reads as TGTGCCAGCAGCTTAGAGGAGACATGGAGGGTATTGTGGGAGACCCAGTACTTC.